These 18 T cell receptor beta chains originate from one sample sequenced in a study of blood T cell repertoires in COVID-19. Measured with immunoSEQ multiplex PCR; TCRdb has only the in-frame clones, and not every one. The sample holds around 220,000 clones, just over 85% seen once. The specimen was peripheral blood. The receptor set was obtained from a man aged 45-65 years with acute or convalescent COVID-19.

The rearrangement links TRBV13 to TRBJ2-3, with TRBD1 as a possible D gene (5 bases). Germline CDR1 is PRHDT and CDR2 is FYEKMQ (reference sequence). This CDR3 has 15 amino acids. V lost 0 bases, J lost 2 bases, and 9 bases lay in between. The CDR3, as DNA: TGTGCCAGCAGCTTAGGGCAGGGCCCCACAGATACGCAGTATTTT. This codes for CASSLGQGPTDTQYF. Complete variable domain (other parts from reference TRBV13 and TRBJ2-3): AAGVIQSPRHLIKEKRETATLKCYPIPRHDTVYWYQQGPGQDPQFLISFYEKMQSDKGSIPDRFSAQQFSDYHSELNMSSLELGDSALYFCASSLGQGPTDTQYFGPGTRLTVL.

V gene TRBV5-1 combines with J gene TRBJ2-5, with D uncertain. This CDR3 is built from 11 residues. Trimming left V 4 bases short and J 5 bases short, with 6 bases between. Germline V gene data show CDR1 as SGHRS and CDR2 as YFSETQ. The CDR3 here is CASSEQETQYF. The CDR3 DNA is TGCGCCAGCAGCGAACAGGAGACCCAGTACTTC. Drawing the rest from reference TRBV5-1 and TRBJ2-5, the complete variable domain is KAGVTQTPRYLIKTRGQQVTLSCSPISGHRSVSWYQQTPGQGLQFLFEYFSETQRNKGNFPGRFSGRQFSNSRSEMNVSTLELGDSALYLCASSEQETQYFGPGTRLLVL.

The chain has TRBV25-1 and TRBJ2-1; D is perhaps TRBD2 (5 bases). The germline gives CDR1 MGHDK, CDR2 SYGVNS. Trimming took 2 bases from V and 2 from J, leaving 13 bases between them. The CDR3 is made up of 16 amino acids. CDR3 sequence reads: CASSEPLPGAYNEQFF. The DNA of the CDR3 is TGTGCCAGCAGTGAACCCCTCCCCGGGGCCTACAATGAGCAGTTCTTC. Combining the CDR3 with reference TRBV25-1 and TRBJ2-1 gives the whole variable domain EADIYQTPRYLVIGTGKKITLECSQTMGHDKMYWYQQDPGMELHLIHYSYGVNSTEKGDLSSESTVSRIRTEHFPLTLESARPSHTSQYLCASSEPLPGAYNEQFFGPGTRLTVL.

This chain's CDR3 is CASSPGRGRSQPQHF. The CDR3 DNA follows: TGTGCCAGCTCACCAGGGCGGGGGCGCAGTCAGCCCCAGCATTTT. The genes are TRBV18 and TRBJ1-5, with D perhaps matching TRBD1 (6 bases). Germline V gene data show CDR1 as KGHSH and CDR2 as LQKENI. V lost 2 bases to trimming and J lost 6 bases, with 14 bases between them. The CDR3 spans 15 residues.

The V gene is TRBV6-5, the J gene TRBJ1-1; no definite D call. The germline V gene has CDR1 MNHEY and CDR2 SVGAGI. V lost 4 bases, J lost 4 bases, and 16 bases lay in between. CDR3 length: 15 amino acids. The CDR3 DNA is TGTGCCAGCAGTTGGGGAAGGAGAGGACTCACTGAAGCTTTCTTT. Translating it yields CASSWGRRGLTEAFF.

The CDR3 DNA reads as TGTGCCAGCAGCTTGGGGACAGCCTTCTCTGGGGCCAACGTCCTGACTTTC. Its protein product is CASSLGTAFSGANVLTF. The rearrangement uses TRBV5-8 and TRBJ2-6; TRBD1 might be the D (6 bases). CDR3 length: 17 amino acids. The V and J ends lost 0 bases and 0 bases respectively, with 10 bases between them. Germline loops: CDR1 SGHTS, CDR2 YDEGEE.

The chain is built from TRBV11-2 and TRBJ2-1; 9 positions match TRBD1. With V trimmed by 1 base and J by 7 bases, 11 bases remained unmatched. This CDR3 is 17 amino acids long. Per germline, CDR1 SGHAT and CDR2 FQNNGV. The CDR3: CASSLGLGRTGENEQFF. The DNA for the CDR3 is TGTGCCAGCAGCTTAGGGCTAGGGCGGACAGGGGAGAATGAGCAGTTCTTC.

CDR3 bases: TGTGCCAGCAGGAGGACAGCCAACTATGGCTACACCTTC. This translates into CASRRTANYGYTF. V and J are TRBV6-5 and TRBJ1-2; possible D gene TRBD1, 6 bases. Germline V CDR1 and CDR2: MNHEY, SVGAGI. V was trimmed by 6 bases and J by 2 bases, leaving 10 bases between them. This CDR3 is built from 13 residues.

The table lists this clone with a few counts. CDR3: CAWARDRGLYGYTF. CDR3 bases: TGTGCCTGGGCCCGGGACAGGGGGCTTTATGGCTACACCTTC. This chain connects TRBV30 to TRBJ1-2; TRBD1 aligns across 12 bases. In germline, CDR1 is GTSNPN, CDR2 SVGIG (reference sequence). This CDR3 comprises 14 residues. J lost 5 bases, V lost 5 bases, and 6 bases had no gene match.

The chain combines TRBV5-1 with TRBJ1-1; perhaps TRBD1 as D (6 bases). V lost 1 base and J 2 bases, leaving 12 bases between the germline ends. CDR1 is SGHRS and CDR2 is YFSETQ in the germline V gene. There are 15 residues in the CDR3. CDR3 amino acids: CASSLTHRENTEAFF. CDR3 nucleotides: TGCGCCAGCAGCTTGACGCACAGGGAAAACACTGAAGCTTTCTTT.

The CDR3 protein is CASSAGTGNSPLHF. The CDR3, as DNA: TGTGCCAGCAGCGCCGGGACAGGGAATTCACCCCTCCACTTT. The V call is TRBV7-2, the J call TRBJ1-6, with 9 bases identical to TRBD1. Germline loops: CDR1 SGHTA, CDR2 FQGNSA. The CDR3 consists of 14 residues. V lost 5 bases and J lost 7; bases outside the gene matches: 3.

The chain carries TRBV3-1 (or the pseudogene TRBV3-2) and TRBJ2-7; D possibly corresponds to TRBD2 (7 bases). This CDR3 is 16 amino acids long. CDR1 and CDR2 from the germline V gene are LGHDT and YNNKEL (reference sequence). Trimming pared 6 bases from V and 2 bases from J, leaving 20 bases between. The CDR3 region has the DNA TGTGCCAGCAGTCTAGGGGGGGGCTTCGCAACCTACGAGCAGTACTTC. Its translation is CASSLGGGFATYEQYF.

The chain employs TRBV2 and TRBJ1-1, with 8 nucleotides matching TRBD1. Germline CDR1 reads SNHLY; CDR2 reads FYNNEI. The V and J ends lost 6 bases and 3 bases, in that order; junction bases with no gene match: 9. CDR3 size: 15 residues. The CDR3 sequence: CASSQEQGAHTEAFF. In DNA form, the CDR3 reads TGTGCCAGCAGCCAAGAGCAGGGGGCCCACACTGAAGCTTTCTTT.

This rearrangement joins TRBV5-5 to TRBJ1-2; D is unresolved. The CDR3 runs to 14 residues. The germline V gene encodes CDR1 SGHKS and CDR2 YYEKEE (reference sequence). Between the trimmed V and J ends, which lost 6 bases and 2 bases, there was a span of 14 bases. The CDR3 is CASTQMGTNYGYTF. CDR3 bases: TGTGCCAGCACCCAAATGGGCACAAACTATGGCTACACCTTC.

The chain uses TRBV2 and TRBJ1-4; D is possibly TRBD1 (6 bases). Trimming took off 1 base at V and 7 bases at J, with 10 bases between the two ends. CDR1 and CDR2 from the germline V gene are SNHLY and FYNNEI. This CDR3 has 14 residues. CDR3 protein: CASSEDRAAEKLFF. The CDR3 DNA follows: TGTGCCAGCAGTGAAGACAGGGCGGCTGAAAAACTGTTTTTT. Drawing the rest from reference TRBV2 and TRBJ1-4, the complete variable domain is EPEVTQTPSHQVTQMGQEVILRCVPISNHLYFYWYRQILGQKVEFLVSFYNNEISEKSEIFDDQFSVERPDGSNFTLKIRSTKLEDSAMYFCASSEDRAAEKLFFGSGTQLSVL.

V and J are TRBV6-1 and TRBJ1-2; weak D call: TRBD1 (6 bases). Germline V gene sequence: CDR1 MNHNS, CDR2 SASEGT. Trimming left V 3 bases short and J 4 bases short, with 9 bases between. This CDR3 region has 13 residues. CDR3 sequence: CASSEDSFYGYTF. The CDR3 DNA follows: TGTGCCAGCAGTGAGGACAGCTTCTATGGCTACACCTTC.

The chain has TRBV2 and TRBJ2-2, with a possible D match to TRBD1 (6 bases). Germline CDR1 reads SNHLY; CDR2 reads FYNNEI. V lost 5 bases to trimming and J lost 1 base, with 11 bases between them. This CDR3 has 15 residues. CDR3 nucleotide sequence: TGTGCCAGCAGTTTACAGGGAATGAACACCGGGGAGCTGTTTTTT. Amino acid sequence: CASSLQGMNTGELFF. Filled out from reference TRBV2 and TRBJ2-2, the complete variable domain reads EPEVTQTPSHQVTQMGQEVILRCVPISNHLYFYWYRQILGQKVEFLVSFYNNEISEKSEIFDDQFSVERPDGSNFTLKIRSTKLEDSAMYFCASSLQGMNTGELFFGEGSRLTVL.

The CDR3 reads CASNSGNYEQYF. The DNA for the CDR3 is TGTGCCAGCAACTCAGGGAACTACGAGCAGTACTTC. The rearrangement uses TRBV28 and TRBJ2-7; D may be TRBD1 (5 bases). The V gene's germline CDR1 is MDHEN and CDR2 SYDVKM. The CDR3 is made up of 12 amino acids. V was trimmed by 7 bases and J by 3 bases, leaving 10 bases between them.